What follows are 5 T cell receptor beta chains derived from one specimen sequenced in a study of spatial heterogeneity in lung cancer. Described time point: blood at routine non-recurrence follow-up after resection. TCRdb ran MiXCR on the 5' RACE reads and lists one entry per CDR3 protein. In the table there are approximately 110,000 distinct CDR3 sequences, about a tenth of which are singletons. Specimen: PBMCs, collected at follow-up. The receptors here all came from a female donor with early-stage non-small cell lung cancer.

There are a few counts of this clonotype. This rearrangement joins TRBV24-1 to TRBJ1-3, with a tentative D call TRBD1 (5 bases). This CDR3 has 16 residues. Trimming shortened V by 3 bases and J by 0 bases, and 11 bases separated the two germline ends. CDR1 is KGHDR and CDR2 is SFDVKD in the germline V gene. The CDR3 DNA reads TGTGCCACCAGTGATACTAGACAGAACTCTGGAAACACCATATATTTT. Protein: CATSDTRQNSGNTIYF.

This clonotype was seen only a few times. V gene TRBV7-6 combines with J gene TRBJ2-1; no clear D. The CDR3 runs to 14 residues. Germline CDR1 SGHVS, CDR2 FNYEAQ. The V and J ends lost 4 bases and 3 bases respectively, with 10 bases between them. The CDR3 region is CASSSPPDYNEQFF. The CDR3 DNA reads TGTGCCAGCAGCTCGCCCCCCGACTACAATGAGCAGTTCTTC.

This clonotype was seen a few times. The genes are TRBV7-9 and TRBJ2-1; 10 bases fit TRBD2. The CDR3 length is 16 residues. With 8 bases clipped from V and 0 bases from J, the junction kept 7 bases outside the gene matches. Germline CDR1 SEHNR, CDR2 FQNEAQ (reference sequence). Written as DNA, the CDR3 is TGTGCCAGCGAGGCTAGCGGGAGTGGCTCCTACAATGAGCAGTTCTTC. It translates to CASEASGSGSYNEQFF.

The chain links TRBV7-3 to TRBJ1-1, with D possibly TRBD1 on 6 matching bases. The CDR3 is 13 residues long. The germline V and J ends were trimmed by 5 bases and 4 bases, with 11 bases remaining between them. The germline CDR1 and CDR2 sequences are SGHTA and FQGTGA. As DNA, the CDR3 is TGTGCCAGCAGCAGACAGGAAGGCACTGAAGCTTTCTTT. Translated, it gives CASSRQEGTEAFF.

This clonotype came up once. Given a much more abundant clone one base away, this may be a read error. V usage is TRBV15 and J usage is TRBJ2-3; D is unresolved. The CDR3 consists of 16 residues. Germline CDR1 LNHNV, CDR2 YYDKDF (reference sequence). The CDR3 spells CVTSRDKAMSTDTQYF. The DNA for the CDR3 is TGTGTCACCAGCAGAGATAAAGCGATGAGCACAGATACGCAGTATTTT.